Sequencing of this T cell receptor beta chain was carried out in a study of beta chain features in type 1 diabetes (dated 2018 in TCRdb). Describing the broader study: Mean age, gender distribution, total cell number and subset yield did not differ between patients and healthy donors. A total of roughly 100 million sorted cells were examined across all samples, and the number of cells per subset was strongly correlated with RNA yield. In the study, recently diagnosed type 1 diabetes patients and matched healthy donors were compared on the TCRB repertoires of their sorted circulating CD4+ T cell subsets. Naive and central memory subsets were obtained from all 30 or so donors, but regulatory and stem cell-like memory subsets were isolated from only 8 patients and roughly eight healthy donors.

At the junction V is shortened by 4 bases and J by 0 bases, with 9 bases in between. The CDR3 has 15 amino acids, counting the end cysteine and phenylalanine. This entry keeps only the CDR3 DNA: 45 bases, framed from base 1. CDR1 is given as SEHNR and CDR2 as FQNEAQ, both from the germline V gene (reference sequence). The paper as a whole reports these results and caveats: Because cDNA was sequenced instead of genomic DNA, highly expressing activated cells could be over-represented, though the groups showed no difference in activation or CD3 levels. Shorter templates might have been favored by PCR, but patient and control samples were amplified and corrected together, so both groups would have been affected equally by any skew. At VDJ recombination sites, patients with type 1 diabetes made fewer insertions and deleted more nucleotides, a pattern implying thymic rearrangement abnormalities. HLA sub-analyses involved small numbers of individuals, so any influence of HLA type on TCRB rearrangement remained unresolved. Naive, central memory and regulatory TCRB repertoires appeared more similar among patients than among healthy donors. A moderate but significant shortening of TCRB CDR3 length was observed in type 1 diabetes patients in all four CD4+ subsets.

The entire amount of isolated RNA was reverse transcribed using the High Capacity cDNA Reverse Transcription Kit, so the sequenced TCRB transcripts were expressed ones. Naive, central memory and regulatory T cell samples underwent deep immunoSEQ sequencing, averaging approximately 3.5 million total reads per sample. After sorted cells were lysed in RLT buffer, RNA was extracted with DNase-treated RNeasy Micro or Mini kits, with the choice depending on cell number. To prevent cross-contamination, every cell subset was processed on its own, while patient and healthy donor samples were processed together. The immunoSEQ multiplex PCR was used to amplify TCRB sequences from cDNA, generating 87-bp fragments that spanned the CDR3 region. Sequencing of the amplicons was performed on the Illumina HiSeq platform. The paper's data handling went like this. PCR bias was corrected computationally using synthetic template baselines, and reads within Hamming distance 2 were collapsed, with unmergeable singletons discarded. Reads were aligned against IMGT to assign V, D and J genes, CDR3 length and insertions or deletions at six rearrangement sites. Clonotype counts were normalized to sorted cell number within each subset before computing true diversity and Gini coefficients with the tcR R package. Repertoire sharing was quantified using the overlap coefficient calculated on TCRB nucleotide sequences. As a proxy for the pre-selection repertoire, out-of-frame TCRB sequences from naive cells were analyzed. TCRdb's version of the immuneACCESS table is confined to in-frame rearrangements and falls short of the full clone set. An unresolved V gene accounts for under half of the shortfall where checked; the remainder is of unknown origin. The V and J calls and clone size are taken from that table; D and trimming were inferred from the DNA. Recorded for this sample are 300,000 to 450,000 clones; over 9.5% of them occurred a single time. The biggest ten clones account for 0.015% to 0.02% of the sample.

A note on this clone: The antigen this receptor binds is unknown. Base qualities are not at hand, and no much larger clone is one base apart.

Each donor gave one peripheral blood draw, roughly 0.12 L on average, collected into heparinised tubes. Naive, central memory, regulatory and stem cell-like memory CD4+ T cells were sorted on a BD FACSAria II using a panel including CD45RO, CCR7, CD25, CD127, CD95 and CD27. Purity was above 95% for every sorted population. Right away, PBMCs were isolated by Lymphoprep density gradient centrifugation and were stained directly, with no culture step. Samples were stained and sorted in pairs, with one healthy donor and one patient per experiment, so that batch effects were minimized. The V gene is TRBV7-9 and the J gene is TRBJ2-2; TRBD1 is a weak D gene call, 5 bases matching. The sample consisted of naive CD4+ T cells from blood. This sample's cell subset or site label indicates: true naive CD4+ T cells. This receptor was obtained from a young man in good health. In nucleotides, the sequence is TGTGCCAGCAGCTGGGGCAGGGCGAACACCGGGGAGCTGTTTTTT. It translates to CASSWGRANTGELFF.